This TCR beta chain was found in a study of blood T cell repertoires in COVID-19. The wider study: The cDNA or gDNA used as material had been derived from T cells, B-cell-depleted T cells, or PBMCs.

Source study methods: Quantification of nucleated cells was approximated via reference gene primer amplification. Here immunoSEQ multiplex PCR was the method, and the copy in TCRdb shows in-frame clones only, minus some. That table gives V, J and clone size, and the DNA gave D and trimming. The sample holds around 130,000 clones, roughly 79% seen once. The V gene's germline CDR1 is PRHDT and CDR2 FYEKMQ (reference sequence). Germline trimming cut 6 bases from V and 6 bases from J; bases unmatched to any gene: 17. The CDR3 is 17 residues long. This chain connects TRBV13 to TRBJ2-1, with 7 positions matching TRBD2. The sequenced sample consisted of peripheral blood. The sequence came from a human donor in a cohort sampled during active COVID-19. In nucleotides, the CDR3 is TGTGCCAGCAGTCCCCCCCCGCGGGGGACTCTTGGCAATGAGCAGTTCTTC. Its protein product is CASSPPPRGTLGNEQFF. Full variable domain (remainder filled in from reference TRBV13 and TRBJ2-1): AAGVIQSPRHLIKEKRETATLKCYPIPRHDTVYWYQQGPGQDPQFLISFYEKMQSDKGSIPDRFSAQQFSDYHSELNMSSLELGDSALYFCASSPPPRGTLGNEQFFGPGTRLTVL.